The clone carrying this T cell receptor (beta chain) was counted between two and nine times. The identical CDR3 is also encoded by other nucleotide sequences in the sample. CDR1 and CDR2 from the germline V gene are SGHTA and FQGNSA. The V and J ends lost 2 bases and 6 bases, in that order; junction bases with no gene match: 4. This CDR3 comprises 14 residues. These data belong to a study of OX40 agonist ivuxolimab in advanced cancers. Across the whole study: Past anti-PD-1, anti-PD-L1 or anti-CTLA-4 therapy was accepted, and 40% to 45% had received some.

Sequenced by immunoSEQ multiplex PCR; TCRdb stores in-frame clones only, minus some. This sample yields tens of thousands of clones, of which about 85% are seen a single time; about 0.66% belongs to the top ten. Blood specimens came from baseline, cycle 4 day 1, and cycle 7 day 1. V gene TRBV7-2 combines with J gene TRBJ2-3; 8 bases fit TRBD2. The material was CD4+ or CD8+ T cells sorted from blood, obtained in a trial of the OX40 agonist ivuxolimab. The sequence was obtained from an adult with an advanced solid tumor such as melanoma, head and neck, liver or kidney cancer. CDR3 region: CASSLRTSKDTQYF. The CDR3 region has the DNA TGTGCCAGCAGCTTAAGGACTAGCAAGGATACGCAGTATTTT.